This is a list of T cell receptor beta chains from one sample in a study of blood T cell repertoires in COVID-19. Sequenced by immunoSEQ multiplex PCR; TCRdb stores in-frame clones only, minus some. The table has some 150,000 clones, about four fifths seen once. The sequencing sample was made of peripheral blood. These receptors were collected from a woman aged 60-75 years with acute or convalescent COVID-19. CDR3s include the opening cysteine and the closing phenylalanine or tryptophan. The D gene is left open where the match is weak. Clone size is stated in some rows and not others, as once, few, many or a class when expanded.

size	V	J	D	CDR3	DNA
.	TRBV28	TRBJ1-1	.	CASSRGGGSSTEAFF	TGTGCCAGCAGCCGAGGTGGGGGGTCGAGCACTGAAGCTTTCTTT
.	TRBV15	TRBJ2-3	.	CATSYSMSTDTQYF	TGTGCCACCAGCTACTCCATGAGCACAGATACGCAGTATTTT
.	TRBV19	TRBJ2-2	TRBD2	CASIQRGTGELFF	TGTGCCAGTATCCAGCGGGGGACCGGGGAGCTGTTTTTT
.	TRBV6-5	TRBJ1-2	.	CASSTDSLAGYTF	TGTGCCAGCAGCACGGACAGTCTTGCCGGCTACACCTTC
few	TRBV5-5	TRBJ1-2	.	CASSFGPNYGYTF	TGTGCCAGCAGCTTCGGTCCTAACTATGGCTACACCTTC
.	TRBV29-1	TRBJ1-2	TRBD1	CSAGPPTQGDGYTF	TGCAGCGCGGGCCCCCCCACCCAGGGGGATGGCTACACCTTC
once	TRBV9	TRBJ1-1	.	CASSVKEDTEAFF	TGTGCCAGCAGCGTTAAGGAGGACACTGAAGCTTTCTTT
.	TRBV3-1/TRBV3-2	TRBJ2-3	TRBD1	CASSQATGTGRYF	TGTGCCAGCAGCCAAGCGACCGGGACAGGGAGGTATTTT
.	TRBV29-1	TRBJ1-2	.	CSVSDSTYYGYTF	TGCAGCGTTTCCGACAGCACCTACTATGGCTACACCTTC
.	TRBV7-2	TRBJ1-5	TRBD1	CASSLVGTGGQPQHF	TGTGCCAGCAGCTTAGTTGGGACAGGGGGCCAGCCCCAGCATTTT
.	TRBV6-6	TRBJ1-2	.	CASKTREGLSGYTF	TGTGCCAGCAAAACCAGGGAAGGTTTGTCTGGCTACACCTTC
.	TRBV5-5	TRBJ1-4	.	CASSRLYQKLFF	TGTGCCAGCAGCCGACTATACCAGAAACTGTTTTTT
.	TRBV12-3/TRBV12-4	TRBJ2-1	.	CASSFTYYNEQFF	TGTGCCAGCAGTTTCACATACTACAATGAGCAGTTCTTC
.	TRBV27	TRBJ2-1	.	CASSWGGAEQFF	TGTGCCAGCAGTTGGGGGGGGGCGGAGCAGTTCTTC
.	TRBV28	TRBJ1-5	.	CASLWALGNQPQHF	TGTGCCAGCTTATGGGCCCTGGGCAATCAGCCCCAGCATTTT
few	TRBV5-1	TRBJ2-3	TRBD1	CASSLSWTGGTDTQYF	TGCGCCAGCAGCTTGAGCTGGACAGGGGGCACAGATACGCAGTATTTT
.	TRBV19	TRBJ2-3	TRBD2	CASSTKRTSGDTDTQYF	TGTGCCAGTAGTACCAAAAGGACTAGCGGGGACACAGATACGCAGTATTTT
.	TRBV6-4	TRBJ2-3	TRBD2	CASSPTSSTDTQYF	TGTGCCAGCAGCCCGACTAGCAGCACAGATACGCAGTATTTT
.	TRBV2	TRBJ2-2	.	CASSEFPSAGELFF	TGTGCCAGCAGTGAATTTCCTTCGGCCGGGGAGCTGTTTTTT
.	TRBV7-9	TRBJ1-2	.	CASSFSRDGYTF	TGTGCCAGCAGCTTTAGTCGGGATGGCTACACCTTC
.	TRBV6-6	TRBJ2-2	.	CASSYSRTTGTGELFF	TGTGCCAGCAGTTACTCGCGGACTACGGGCACCGGGGAGCTGTTTTTT
.	TRBV5-1	TRBJ1-2	TRBD1	CASSLARDRGDYGYTF	TGCGCCAGCAGCTTGGCTCGGGACAGGGGAGACTATGGCTACACCTTC
.	TRBV3-1/TRBV3-2	TRBJ1-1	TRBD1	CASSLRQGRGTEAFF	TGTGCCAGCAGCCTTAGACAGGGGAGGGGCACTGAAGCTTTCTTT
few	TRBV14	TRBJ1-3	TRBD1	CASSPRQGYGNTIYF	TGTGCCAGCAGCCCACGACAGGGTTACGGAAACACCATATATTTT
.	TRBV14	TRBJ2-3	.	CASSPLPGAGPSTDTQYF	TGTGCCAGCAGCCCCCTTCCTGGAGCGGGCCCTAGCACAGATACGCAGTATTTT
.	TRBV5-1	TRBJ1-1	.	CASSLWDKDTEAFF	TGCGCCAGCAGCTTGTGGGACAAAGACACTGAAGCTTTCTTT
.	TRBV20-1	TRBJ1-4	TRBD1	CSASRTGEATNEKLFF	TGCAGTGCTAGTAGGACAGGGGAGGCGACTAATGAAAAACTGTTTTTT
.	TRBV5-1	TRBJ1-4	.	CASSSQLNQGSNEKLFF	TGCGCCAGCAGCTCCCAGCTAAACCAGGGGTCTAATGAAAAACTGTTTTTT
few	TRBV29-1	TRBJ2-5	TRBD1	CSVGAGGEETQYF	TGCAGCGTTGGGGCAGGGGGCGAAGAGACCCAGTACTTC
.	TRBV2	TRBJ1-2	TRBD1	CASRPRTGGGGYTF	TGTGCCAGCAGGCCTAGGACAGGGGGCGGTGGCTACACCTTC
.	TRBV29-1	TRBJ1-4	TRBD1	CSVIGTGVPGNEKLFF	TGCAGCGTTATAGGGACAGGCGTCCCTGGTAATGAAAAACTGTTTTTT
.	TRBV6-1	TRBJ2-5	.	CASSESRGKTQYF	TGTGCCAGCAGTGAATCCAGGGGAAAGACCCAGTACTTC
.	TRBV5-1	TRBJ2-3	.	CASSLGLWATDTQYF	TGCGCCAGCAGCTTGGGCCTATGGGCCACAGATACGCAGTATTTT
.	TRBV5-1	TRBJ1-1	TRBD1	CASSATGGNTEAFF	TGCGCCAGCAGCGCCACAGGGGGTAACACTGAAGCTTTCTTT
.	TRBV5-5	TRBJ1-3	.	CASSAILDPSSGNTIYF	TGTGCCAGCAGCGCGATTTTAGATCCCTCCTCTGGAAACACCATATATTTT
.	TRBV18	TRBJ1-6	.	CASGGDNSPLHF	TGTGCCAGCGGAGGGGATAATTCACCCCTCCACTTT
once	TRBV4-1	TRBJ2-1	.	CASRFYTSNEQFF	TGCGCCAGCAGATTTTATACTAGCAATGAGCAGTTCTTC
.	TRBV5-4	TRBJ1-2	.	CASSLPGDNYGYTF	TGTGCCAGCAGCTTGCCAGGGGATAACTATGGCTACACCTTC
.	TRBV6-5	TRBJ1-6	.	CASSIHGDRNSPLHF	TGTGCCAGCAGCATCCACGGGGATCGGAATTCACCCCTCCACTTT
.	TRBV3-1/TRBV3-2	TRBJ2-5	.	CASSQEKGRGQETQYF	TGTGCCAGCAGCCAAGAGAAAGGGAGGGGGCAAGAGACCCAGTACTTC
.	TRBV3-1/TRBV3-2	TRBJ1-3	TRBD1	CASSQGQGNTIYF	TGTGCCAGCAGCCAGGGACAGGGAAACACCATATATTTT
once	TRBV6-5	TRBJ2-5	TRBD2	CASIRTSGGETQYF	TGTGCCAGCATTAGGACTAGCGGGGGGGAGACCCAGTACTTC
.	TRBV7-3	TRBJ1-2	.	CASSPQEDYGYTF	TGTGCCAGCAGCCCACAAGAGGACTATGGCTACACCTTC
.	TRBV27	TRBJ2-3	.	CASRDLAADTQYF	TGTGCCAGCAGGGATCTAGCTGCAGATACGCAGTATTTT
.	TRBV4-2	TRBJ1-6	.	CASSQDGAAYSPLHF	TGTGCCAGCAGCCAAGATGGAGCAGCTTATTCACCCCTCCACTTT
.	TRBV7-2	TRBJ2-3	.	CASSGASVPDTQYF	TGTGCCAGCAGCGGGGCTAGCGTGCCAGATACGCAGTATTTT
few	TRBV2	TRBJ1-3	.	CASRTQGTSGNTIYF	TGTGCCAGCAGGACCCAGGGGACATCTGGAAACACCATATATTTT
.	TRBV6-5	TRBJ2-7	.	CASRTGVAGIYEQYF	TGTGCCAGCAGAACAGGGGTCGCGGGGATCTACGAGCAGTACTTC
.	TRBV19	TRBJ1-5	TRBD1	CASSGQAQPQHF	TGTGCCAGTAGTGGACAGGCCCAGCCCCAGCATTTT
.	TRBV9	TRBJ1-2	.	CASSVEGNTLYGYTF	TGTGCCAGCAGCGTAGAGGGGAACACTCTCTATGGCTACACCTTC
.	TRBV25-1	TRBJ1-6	.	CASSEYRGGRSPLHF	TGTGCCAGCAGTGAATATAGGGGAGGTCGATCACCCCTCCACTTT
.	TRBV6-5	TRBJ1-2	.	CASSYSQQGYGYTF	TGTGCCAGCAGTTACTCGCAACAGGGCTATGGCTACACCTTC
.	TRBV19	TRBJ1-2	.	CASTPRWEFLGYTF	TGTGCCAGTACCCCGAGGTGGGAGTTTTTAGGCTACACCTTC
.	TRBV6-1	TRBJ2-5	.	CASSEAVGRGETQYF	TGTGCCAGCAGTGAAGCAGTGGGGAGGGGGGAGACCCAGTACTTC
.	TRBV5-6	TRBJ2-5	TRBD2	CASIKREQETQYF	TGTGCCAGCATCAAGCGGGAGCAAGAGACCCAGTACTTC